This T cell receptor beta chain was found in a study of CD8 T cells in ankylosing spondylitis. Study-wide points: Reportedly, matched ankylosing spondylitis synovial fluid was significantly enriched for disease-linked clones. Seemingly distinctive of ankylosing spondylitis blood was a TCR beta motif formed by eight highly homologous variants.

One entry per CDR3 protein, called by TCRdb with MiXCR from the 5' RACE reads. Of some 800,000 distinct CDR3 sequences listed, around 11% are singletons. For this clonotype: Its specificity is not known.

From germline, CDR1 is SQVTM and CDR2 ANQGSEA. This CDR3 spans 16 amino acids. The ends were cut back, 4 bases at V and 3 bases at J, with 20 bases in the middle. This clonotype was sampled from a male donor with ankylosing spondylitis. Sequencing used blood, either unsorted or a sorted T cell fraction (not recorded which). The V call is TRBV29-1, the J call TRBJ2-3; TRBD1 or TRBD2 may be the D gene (7 bases each). CDR3 nucleotide sequence: TGCAGCGTTGTCCGGGGGGACAACAGGGGAACAGATACGCAGTATTTT. This sequence encodes CSVVRGDNRGTDTQYF.